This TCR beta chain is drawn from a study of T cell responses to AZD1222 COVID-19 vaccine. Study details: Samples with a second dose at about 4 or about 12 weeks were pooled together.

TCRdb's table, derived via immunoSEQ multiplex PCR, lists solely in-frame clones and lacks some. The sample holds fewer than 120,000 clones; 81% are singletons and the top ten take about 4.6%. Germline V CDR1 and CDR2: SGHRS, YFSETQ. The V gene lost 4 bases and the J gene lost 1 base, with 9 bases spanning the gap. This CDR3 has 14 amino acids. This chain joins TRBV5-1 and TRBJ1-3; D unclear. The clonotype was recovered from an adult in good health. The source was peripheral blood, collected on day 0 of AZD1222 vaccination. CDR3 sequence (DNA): TGCGCCAGCAGCCGGCTGGGGTCTGGAAACACCATATATTTT. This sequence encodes CASSRLGSGNTIYF. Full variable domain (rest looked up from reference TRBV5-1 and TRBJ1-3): KAGVTQTPRYLIKTRGQQVTLSCSPISGHRSVSWYQQTPGQGLQFLFEYFSETQRNKGNFPGRFSGRQFSNSRSEMNVSTLELGDSALYLCASSRLGSGNTIYFGEGSWLTVV.